There are many counts of the clone carrying this TCR beta chain. What it binds is unknown. The data stem from a study of T cells in Graves' hyperthyroidism and ophthalmopathy. Study as a whole: Peripheral blood was taken when the disease was first diagnosed, before any treatment began. The study's findings and limits: Blood also contained most expanded thyroid clonotypes above 0.001.

Researchers amplified the TCR beta CDR3 regions from RNA transcripts. TCR CDR3 regions were first amplified by RT-PCR with HTBI primers. TCRdb reprocessed the multiplex PCR reads with MiXCR, giving one entry per CDR3 protein. The sample consists of 620,000 or so distinct CDR3 sequences, roughly 15% of them appearing once. The length of the CDR3 is 14 residues. Looked up from germline, CDR1 is SNHLY and CDR2 is FYNNEI. Trimming cost V 3 bases and J 3 bases; bases outside gene matches: 3. Diagnoses were made from clinical symptoms, serum measures (thyroxine and TRAb), thyroid ultrasound and orbital computed tomography. About 10 ml fresh peripheral blood yielded the PBMCs.

Sequencing was performed on blood. The clonotype was recovered from a woman aged 45-65 years with Graves' ophthalmopathy. The gene calls are TRBV2 and TRBJ1-2; 8 bases are shared with TRBD1. The CDR3 sequence is CASSEPGGDYGYTF. For the CDR3, the DNA is TGTGCCAGCAGTGAGCCAGGGGGCGACTATGGCTACACCTTC.